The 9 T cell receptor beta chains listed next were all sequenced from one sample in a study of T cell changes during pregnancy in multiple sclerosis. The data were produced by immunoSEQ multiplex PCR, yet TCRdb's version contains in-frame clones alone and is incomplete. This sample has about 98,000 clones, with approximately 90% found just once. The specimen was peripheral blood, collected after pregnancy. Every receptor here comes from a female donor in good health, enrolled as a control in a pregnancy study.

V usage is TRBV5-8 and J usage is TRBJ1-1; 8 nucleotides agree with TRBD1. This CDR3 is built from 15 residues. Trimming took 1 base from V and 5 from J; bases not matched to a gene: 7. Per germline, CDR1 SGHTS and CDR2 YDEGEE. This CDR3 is CASSLLATGVTEAFF. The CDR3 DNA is TGTGCCAGCAGCTTGTTGGCGACAGGGGTTACTGAAGCTTTCTTT.

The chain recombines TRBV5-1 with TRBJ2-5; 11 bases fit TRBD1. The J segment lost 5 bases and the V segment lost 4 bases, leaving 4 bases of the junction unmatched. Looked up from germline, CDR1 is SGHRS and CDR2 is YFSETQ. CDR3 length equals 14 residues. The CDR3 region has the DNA TGCGCCAGCAGCCGGAGGGACAGGGGGGAGACCCAGTACTTC. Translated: CASSRRDRGETQYF.

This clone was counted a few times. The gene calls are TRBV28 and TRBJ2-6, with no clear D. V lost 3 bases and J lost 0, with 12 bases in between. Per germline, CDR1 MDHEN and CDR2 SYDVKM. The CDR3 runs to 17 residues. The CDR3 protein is CASSFNPSSSGANVLTF. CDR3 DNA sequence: TGTGCCAGCAGTTTTAACCCCTCTAGCTCTGGGGCCAACGTCCTGACTTTC.

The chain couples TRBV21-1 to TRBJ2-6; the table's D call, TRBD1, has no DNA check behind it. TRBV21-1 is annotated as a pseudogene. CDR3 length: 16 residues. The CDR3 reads CASSNLSRGGANVLTF. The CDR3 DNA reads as TGTGCCAGCAGCAATCTTTCCAGGGGTGGGGCCAACGTCCTGACTTTC.

The CDR3 coding sequence is TGCGCCAGCAGCCAATTTGGGACAGGGTCCAATGAGCAGTTCTTC. Translation gives CASSQFGTGSNEQFF. V usage is TRBV4-1 and J usage is TRBJ2-1; 9 bases align to TRBD1. Germline lookup yields CDR1 MGHRA and CDR2 YSYEKL. This CDR3 is built from 15 residues. Trimming cost V 2 bases and J 6 bases; bases outside gene matches: 5.

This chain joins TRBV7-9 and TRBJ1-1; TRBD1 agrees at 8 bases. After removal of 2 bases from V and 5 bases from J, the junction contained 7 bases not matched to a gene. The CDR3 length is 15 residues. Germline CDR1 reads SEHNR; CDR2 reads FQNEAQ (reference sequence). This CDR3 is CASSLTGGQQTEAFF. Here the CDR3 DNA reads TGTGCCAGCAGCTTAACAGGGGGTCAGCAGACTGAAGCTTTCTTT.

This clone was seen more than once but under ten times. The DNA of the CDR3 is TGTGCCAGCAGCCTACAGGAGAACACTGAAGCTTTCTTT. Its protein is CASSLQENTEAFF. The V gene is TRBV5-4, the J gene TRBJ1-1; TRBD1 might be the D (5 bases). The CDR3 is 13 residues long. V lost 4 bases, J lost 1 base, and 8 bases lay in between. Germline lookup yields CDR1 SGHNT and CDR2 YYREEE (reference sequence).

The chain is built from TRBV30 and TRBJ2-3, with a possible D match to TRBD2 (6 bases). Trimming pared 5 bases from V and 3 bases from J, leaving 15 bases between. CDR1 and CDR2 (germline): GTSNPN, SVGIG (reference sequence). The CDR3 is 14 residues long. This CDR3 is CAWARGSLTDTQYF. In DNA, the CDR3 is TGTGCCTGGGCCCGGGGGAGTCTTACAGATACGCAGTATTTT.

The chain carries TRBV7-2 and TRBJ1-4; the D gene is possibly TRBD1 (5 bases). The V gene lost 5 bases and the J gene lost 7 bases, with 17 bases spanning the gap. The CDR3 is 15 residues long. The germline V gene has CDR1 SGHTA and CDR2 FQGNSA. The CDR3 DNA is TGTGCCAGCAGCCGACTGGCAGGGAGGAGTGAAAAACTGTTTTTT. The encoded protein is CASSRLAGRSEKLFF.